One sample yielded the 21 T cell receptor beta chains listed below, sequenced in a study of blood T cell repertoires in COVID-19 (TCRdb year 2020). Library preparation was by the immunoSEQ multiplex PCR assay. TCRdb obtained this table from immuneACCESS and retained in-frame rearrangements with V and J assigned. These tables miss some clones; where compared with another copy, unresolved V genes account for less than half of the shortfall, and the remainder is unexplained. This sample has about 75,000 clones in its table, and 88% of those were observed once. The biggest ten clones account for under 55% of the sample. The sequencing sample was made of peripheral blood. Receptor source: a human donor in a cohort sampled during active COVID-19.

V is TRBV11-3 and J is TRBJ1-3, with TRBD1 matching 9 bases. Germline CDR1 is SGHNT and CDR2 is YENEEA. This CDR3 region has 16 residues. The V and J ends lost 4 bases and 3 bases, in that order; junction bases with no gene match: 7. CDR3: CASSSVTGGYGNTIYF. In DNA, the CDR3 is TGTGCCAGCAGCTCGGTGACAGGGGGGTATGGAAACACCATATATTTT.

V gene TRBV18 combines with J gene TRBJ1-1, with D unresolved. The CDR3 is 13 residues long. The V end was cut by 5 bases, the J end by 1 base, with 8 bases between. CDR1 is KGHSH and CDR2 is LQKENI in the germline V gene. Written as DNA, the CDR3 is TGTGCCAGCTCATCAGAATCGAACACTGAAGCTTTCTTT. Residues: CASSSESNTEAFF.

The J gene is TRBJ2-5, the V gene TRBV19; TRBD1 agrees at 7 bases. There are 15 residues in the CDR3. V was clipped by 4 bases and J by 2 bases; unmatched bases: 7. Germline values: CDR1 LNHDA, CDR2 SQIVND (reference sequence). CDR3 nucleotides: TGTGCCAGTAGTAACCTCGGGACAGAACAAGAGACCCAGTACTTC. Protein product: CASSNLGTEQETQYF.

The chain is built from TRBV5-6 and TRBJ1-1; D not resolved. Germline CDR1 SGHDT, CDR2 YYEEEE. V was trimmed by 0 bases and J by 4 bases, leaving 7 bases between them. The CDR3 contains 13 residues. The CDR3 nucleotides are TGTGCCAGCAGCTTGGGGAGTGGCACTGAAGCTTTCTTT. It yields the protein CASSLGSGTEAFF.

The chain has TRBV11-2 and TRBJ2-5, with 8 positions matching TRBD1. Germline CDR1 reads SGHAT; CDR2 reads FQNNGV. The CDR3 has 16 residues. V lost 1 base, J lost 4 bases, and 8 bases stayed unmatched. CDR3 nucleotides: TGTGCCAGCAGCTTAGTGAGGGCAGGGGGCACAGAGACCCAGTACTTC. Protein: CASSLVRAGGTETQYF.

The chain couples TRBV7-9 to TRBJ1-5; D may be TRBD1 (5 bases). The V end was cut by 5 bases, the J end by 2 bases, with 7 bases between. The length of the CDR3 is 13 residues. Germline V gene lookup returns CDR1 SEHNR and CDR2 FQNEAQ (reference sequence). CDR3 sequence (DNA): TGTGCCAGCAGCACACAGGGCAATCAGCCCCAGCATTTT. It translates to CASSTQGNQPQHF.

The chain recombines TRBV2 with TRBJ1-5, with 10 bases identical to TRBD1. The germline V gene encodes CDR1 SNHLY and CDR2 FYNNEI. The CDR3 extends over 14 amino acids. The V and J ends lost 7 bases and 3 bases, in that order; junction bases with no gene match: 3. CDR3 DNA: TGTGCCAGCACGGGACAGGGGCCCAATCAGCCCCAGCATTTT. It specifies CASTGQGPNQPQHF.

The genes are TRBV9 and TRBJ1-3; D is uncertain. CDR1 is SGDLS, CDR2 YYNGEE, per germline. There are 12 residues in the CDR3. Trimming left V 2 bases short and J 8 bases short, with 8 bases between. The CDR3 bases are TGTGCCAGCAGCGTCCTCCAGGACACCATATATTTT. As protein: CASSVLQDTIYF.

CDR3 bases: TGTGCCAGCAGCAGGAGGGACAGGGGAGCCTCCGAGCAGTACTTC. Translated, it gives CASSRRDRGASEQYF. The gene calls are TRBV6-5 and TRBJ2-7; 10 positions agree with TRBD1. With V trimmed by 6 bases and J by 6 bases, 11 bases remained unmatched. There are 15 residues in the CDR3. Germline CDR1 and CDR2: MNHEY and SVGAGI.

V usage is TRBV4-1 and J usage is TRBJ2-5, with 9 bases aligning to TRBD1. Germline V gene lookup returns CDR1 MGHRA and CDR2 YSYEKL. V was pared by 3 bases and J by 7 bases, with 12 bases of the junction left unmatched. The CDR3 totals 16 residues. The CDR3 protein is CASSQAGDRELGTQYF. CDR3 bases: TGCGCCAGCAGCCAGGCCGGGGACAGGGAACTCGGGACCCAGTACTTC.

This clone occurred a few times. The V call is TRBV18, the J call TRBJ1-1; D gene unclear. Germline-derived CDR1 and CDR2 are KGHSH and LQKENI. The CDR3 contains 14 residues. Trimming shortened V by 0 bases and J by 5 bases, and 10 bases separated the two germline ends. The CDR3, as DNA: TGTGCCAGCTCACCACCGGAGGGAGAAACTGAAGCTTTCTTT. As protein: CASSPPEGETEAFF.

V usage is TRBV5-4 and J usage is TRBJ1-2; 7 bases line up with TRBD1. Germline CDR1 SGHNT, CDR2 YYREEE (reference sequence). The CDR3 spans 14 residues. The V segment lost 0 bases and the J segment 7 bases; nucleotides outside the gene matches: 6. In DNA, the CDR3 is TGTGCCAGCAGCTTGGGGCAGGGGGTTTCTGGCTACACCTTC. This codes for CASSLGQGVSGYTF. Together with reference TRBV5-4 and TRBJ1-2, the CDR3 gives the full variable domain: ETGVTQSPTHLIKTRGQQVTLRCSSQSGHNTVSWYQQALGQGPQFIFQYYREEENGRGNFPPRFSGLQFPNYSSELNVNALELDDSALYLCASSLGQGVSGYTFGSGTRLTVV.

V gene TRBV15 combines with J gene TRBJ2-5, with unresolved D. Trimming removed 0 bases at V and 5 bases at J, with 4 bases between. CDR1 and CDR2 from the germline V gene are LNHNV and YYDKDF (reference sequence). The CDR3 contains 12 residues. The CDR3, as DNA: TGTGCCACCAGCAGAGATGAGGAGACCCAGTACTTC. Its protein product is CATSRDEETQYF.

The chain is built from TRBV12-3 or TRBV12-4 and TRBJ1-1; 7 bases line up with TRBD1. The CDR3 totals 13 residues. Trimming removed 3 bases from V and 4 bases from J; junction bases left unmatched: 2. The CDR3 DNA sequence: TGTGCCAGCAGTTTGCAGGGGGGCACTGAAGCTTTCTTT. It yields the protein CASSLQGGTEAFF.

V gene TRBV27 combines with J gene TRBJ1-2; no clear D gene. The ends were cut back, 5 bases at V and 5 bases at J, with 12 bases in the middle. Germline V gene lookup returns CDR1 MNHEY and CDR2 SMNVEV (reference sequence). The CDR3 is made up of 13 amino acids. The CDR3 spells CASSIGVGYGYTF. CDR3 in DNA: TGTGCCAGCAGTATCGGGGTCGGTTATGGCTACACCTTC.

This rearrangement joins TRBV7-3 to TRBJ2-3; 12 nucleotides line up with TRBD2. Trimming at V came to 6 bases and at J to 4 bases, leaving 5 bases not matched to a gene. The CDR3 is 15 amino acids. In germline, CDR1 is SGHTA, CDR2 FQGTGA. CDR3 nucleotide sequence: TGTGCCAGCAGGGAGACTAGCGGGAGAGCAGATACGCAGTATTTT. Protein sequence: CASRETSGRADTQYF. Looking up the rest from reference TRBV7-3 and TRBJ2-3 gives the full variable domain: GAGVSQTPSNKVTEKGKYVELRCDPISGHTALYWYRQSLGQGPEFLIYFQGTGAADDSGLPNDRFFAVRPEGSVSTLKIQRTERGDSAVYLCASRETSGRADTQYFGPGTRLTVL.

V gene TRBV6-5 combines with J gene TRBJ2-1; D ambiguous. The length of the CDR3 is 12 residues. The V gene's germline CDR1 is MNHEY and CDR2 SVGAGI. Trimming shortened V by 0 bases and J by 15 bases, and 12 bases separated the two germline ends. The CDR3 nucleotides are TGTGCCAGCAGTTACTCGAAGGTGGGCTTGTTCTTC. It translates to CASSYSKVGLFF.

This rearrangement joins TRBV7-3 to TRBJ2-1; maybe TRBD1 (6 bases). This CDR3 is built from 16 residues. The germline CDR1 and CDR2 sequences are SGHTA and FQGTGA. V was pared by 5 bases and J by 0 bases, with 14 bases between. The DNA for the CDR3 is TGTGCCAGCAGCCCCCGAAGGGGGAGCTCCTACAATGAGCAGTTCTTC. Protein sequence: CASSPRRGSSYNEQFF.

V usage is TRBV2 and J usage is TRBJ1-1; TRBD1 might be the D (6 bases). Trimming took 3 bases from V and 4 from J, leaving 12 bases between them. The CDR3 loop spans 14 amino acids. CDR1 and CDR2 (germline): SNHLY, FYNNEI. CDR3 bases: TGTGCCAGCAGTGACGGGGGGGCGCCCACTGAAGCTTTCTTT. Protein: CASSDGGAPTEAFF.

This chain links TRBV6-2 or TRBV6-3 with TRBJ1-4; a possible D gene is TRBD1 (5 bases). V lost 5 bases and J 8 bases, leaving 18 bases between the germline ends. This CDR3 has 15 amino acids. Germline CDR1 is MNHEY and CDR2 is SVGEGT. The CDR3 reads CASSGDSGPAEKLFF. Here the CDR3 DNA reads TGTGCCAGCAGTGGAGACAGTGGCCCCGCGGAAAAACTGTTTTTT.

This clone was seen only once. This sequence joins TRBV12-5 and TRBJ1-6; 7 positions agree with TRBD1. CDR3 size: 15 residues. V shed 1 base, J shed 10 bases, and the junction held 7 bases outside the gene matches. CDR1 and CDR2 (germline): LGHNT, FRNRAP. The CDR3 coding sequence is TGTGCTAGTGGTTTGGCACAGGGGCTAGGATCACCCCTCCACTTT. Its translation is CASGLAQGLGSPLHF.